Listed below are T cell receptor beta chains from one sample, sequenced in a study of vaccination effects on CD4 cells after COVID-19. Here immunoSEQ multiplex PCR was the method, and the copy in TCRdb shows in-frame clones only, minus some. The table includes fewer than 55,000 clones, approximately 79% detected once. No antigen is known for these receptors. The sequencing here drew on CD4+ T cells from PBMCs cultured with HCoV-OC43 spike peptides, taken before COVID-19 vaccination. Receptor source: a human donor who received a COVID-19 vaccine. Each CDR3 is given with its conserved first and last residue. A D gene is named only where the DNA matches it firmly. Size tells how often a clone was seen (once, few, many) or the class of an expanded clone, and some rows leave it out.

clone size	D gene	V gene	J gene	CDR3 DNA	CDR3 protein
NA	NA	TRBV15	TRBJ2-5	TGTGCCACCAGCAACTCGGAGGGGACCCAGTACTTC	CATSNSEGTQYF
once	NA	TRBV7-2	TRBJ2-2	TGTGCCAGCAGCTTTCAGAGTAACACCGGGGAGCTGTTTTTT	CASSFQSNTGELFF
NA	TRBD2	TRBV7-3	TRBJ2-1	TGTGCCAGCAGCTTAACACAGGGACTAGGTGAGCAGTTCTTC	CASSLTQGLGEQFF
NA	NA	TRBV6-2/TRBV6-3	TRBJ1-2	TGTGCCAGCAGCCCGGCAGGGAACTATGGCTACACCTTC	CASSPAGNYGYTF
NA	TRBD2	TRBV12-3/TRBV12-4	TRBJ2-3	TGTGCCAGCAGTCCACAACTAGCGGATACGCAGTATTTT	CASSPQLADTQYF
NA	NA	TRBV7-2	TRBJ2-6	TGTGCCAGCAGCTTAGTCGGTGCGGCTTACTCTGGGGCCAACGTCCTGACTTTC	CASSLVGAAYSGANVLTF
few	NA	TRBV27	TRBJ1-1	TGTGCCAGCAGTTTACTGGGCAGAACAACTGAAGCTTTCTTT	CASSLLGRTTEAFF
few	NA	TRBV12-5	TRBJ1-2	TGTGCTAGTGGTTTGGTAGCGGGGAACTATGGCTACACCTTC	CASGLVAGNYGYTF
NA	NA	TRBV14	TRBJ1-1	TGTGCCAGCAGCCAAACGGAGAACACTGAAGCTTTCTTT	CASSQTENTEAFF
NA	TRBD1	TRBV5-1	TRBJ2-5	TGCGCCAGCAGCTTTCCGGGACAGGGAAAGACCCAGTACTTC	CASSFPGQGKTQYF
few	NA	TRBV6-1	TRBJ1-6	TGTGCCAGCCTCGGACGGGTGGGTTCACCCCTCCACTTT	CASLGRVGSPLHF
NA	NA	TRBV5-1	TRBJ2-3	TGCGCCAGCAGCTTGGTAGCAGGGACTAGCACAGATACGCAGTATTTT	CASSLVAGTSTDTQYF
NA	NA	TRBV7-2	TRBJ2-6	TGTGCCAGCAGCGAGGCCACTCAAAGGGCCAACGTCCTGACTTTC	CASSEATQRANVLTF
NA	TRBD1	TRBV6-5	TRBJ2-2	TGTGCCAGCAGTACACCCAGGGGGACCGGGGAGCTGTTTTTT	CASSTPRGTGELFF
NA	NA	TRBV20-1	TRBJ2-3	TGCAGTGCAGTGGTCCGTGATACGCAGTATTTT	CSAVVRDTQYF
few	NA	TRBV12-5	TRBJ1-5	TGTGCTAGTGGCCCCGACAGCTATAGCAATCAGCCCCAGCATTTT	CASGPDSYSNQPQHF
NA	TRBD1	TRBV11-2	TRBJ2-5	TGTGCCAGCAGCTTAAATTTATGGACAGGGAGGCAAGAGACCCAGTACTTC	CASSLNLWTGRQETQYF
NA	NA	TRBV9	TRBJ1-2	TGTGCCAGCAGCATTTGGACGGGTGGCTACACCTTC	CASSIWTGGYTF
few	NA	TRBV6-7	TRBJ2-3	TGTGCCCCCTCAGTCTGTACGCAGTATTTT	CAPSVCTQYF
NA	NA	TRBV11-2	TRBJ2-5	TGTGCCAGCAGCTTAATAAGGGGAGAGACCCAGTACTTC	CASSLIRGETQYF
medium-sized	NA	TRBV7-2	TRBJ1-2	TGTGCCAGCAGCTTAATAAGGACAGTACCCCTCGAAAGTTATGGCTACACCTTC	CASSLIRTVPLESYGYTF
NA	TRBD1	TRBV5-1	TRBJ1-4	TGCGCCAGCAGCATACAACAGGGGACCTTAAATGAAAAACTGTTTTTT	CASSIQQGTLNEKLFF
NA	NA	TRBV6-6	TRBJ2-1	TGTGCCAGCAGTAGCCCCAGATTGGATGAGCAGTTCTTC	CASSSPRLDEQFF
NA	NA	TRBV5-4	TRBJ2-2	TGTGCCAGCAGCTCGGCCGGGTTCGCCGGGGAGCTGTTTTTT	CASSSAGFAGELFF
NA	NA	TRBV21-1	TRBJ2-1	TGTGCCAGCAGGATTTTTCGGCGGTTCTACAATGAGCAGTTCTTC	CASRIFRRFYNEQFF
NA	NA	TRBV4-1	TRBJ1-5	TGCGCCAGCAGCCAAGGTGTTACTAGCAATCAGCCCCAGCATTTT	CASSQGVTSNQPQHF
few	TRBD1	TRBV5-4	TRBJ1-5	TGTGCCAGCAGCAGATCCTCAGGGGGCGCATCCGACAATCAGCCCCAGCATTTT	CASSRSSGGASDNQPQHF
NA	NA	TRBV6-5	TRBJ2-3	TGTGCCAGCAGCCTTCGGGATTCAGATACGCAGTATTTT	CASSLRDSDTQYF
NA	NA	TRBV12-3/TRBV12-4	TRBJ1-1	TGTGCCAGCAGTCGACAGCTTGAAGCTTTCTTT	CASSRQLEAFF
NA	TRBD1	TRBV7-9	TRBJ1-2	TGTGCCAGCAGCGAGGGGGACAGGGGGCCAGGGAGAAGCTACACCTTC	CASSEGDRGPGRSYTF
few	TRBD1	TRBV2	TRBJ1-2	TGTGCCAGCAGTGTTCGACAGGGGCTAAAAGGAGGCTACACCTTC	CASSVRQGLKGGYTF
NA	NA	TRBV7-3	TRBJ2-1	TGTGCCAGCAGCTTAACGTCGGGGTACAATGAGCAGTTCTTC	CASSLTSGYNEQFF
few	NA	TRBV5-1	TRBJ1-6	TGCGCCAGCAGCTACTCAAGCTCCTATAATTCACCCCTCCACTTT	CASSYSSSYNSPLHF
NA	NA	TRBV7-3	TRBJ2-3	TGTGCCAGCAGCGAACGACCGGCGGATACGCAGTATTTT	CASSERPADTQYF
few	NA	TRBV12-3/TRBV12-4	TRBJ1-1	TGTGCCAGCAGACGACAAGAAAACACTGAAGCTTTCTTT	CASRRQENTEAFF
few	TRBD1	TRBV6-5	TRBJ1-2	TGTGCCAGCAGTACTTGGACAGGGACTAACTATGGCTACACCTTC	CASSTWTGTNYGYTF
NA	NA	TRBV15	TRBJ1-6	TGTGCCACCCGAACCGGGAGTAGTAATAATTCACCCCTCCACTTT	CATRTGSSNNSPLHF
NA	NA	TRBV21-1	TRBJ1-1	TGTGCCAGCAGCAAAGAGCGCGGAGGGGACAGCAGCCCGACCAAGAACACTGAAGCTTTCTTT	CASSKERGGDSSPTKNTEAFF
few	TRBD1	TRBV12-5	TRBJ1-1	TGTGCTAGCCGAGAGGGGGTTACCGGGACAGGGAACACTGAAGCTTTCTTT	CASREGVTGTGNTEAFF
NA	NA	TRBV3-1/TRBV3-2	TRBJ1-6	TGTGCCAGCAGCCAAGAAAGGGTTGTGAGCTCCTATAATTCACCCCTCCACTTT	CASSQERVVSSYNSPLHF
NA	NA	TRBV10-2	TRBJ2-3	TGCGCCAGCAGTGAGGCCAGGTCCACAGATACGCAGTATTTT	CASSEARSTDTQYF
NA	NA	TRBV24-1	TRBJ2-3	TGTGCCACCAGTGATTTAGGGGGAATAAACACAGATACGCAGTATTTT	CATSDLGGINTDTQYF
NA	NA	TRBV5-4	TRBJ2-6	TGTGCCAGCAGCTTGTTTAGGGAGGCCGTCCGCTCTGGGGCCAACGTCCTGACTTTC	CASSLFREAVRSGANVLTF
NA	TRBD1	TRBV3-1/TRBV3-2	TRBJ2-5	TGTGCCAGCAGCCAAGGGTACAGGGGCCAAGAGACCCAGTACTTC	CASSQGYRGQETQYF
once	NA	TRBV18	TRBJ1-2	TGTGCCAGCTCAGCCGACCGCTTAAACCATGGCTACACCTTC	CASSADRLNHGYTF
NA	TRBD1	TRBV2	TRBJ1-5	TGTGCCAGCAGGTCTGGGACAGGATGGGATCAGCCCCAGCATTTT	CASRSGTGWDQPQHF
few	NA	TRBV21-1	TRBJ1-2	TGTGCCAGCAGCAAAGTCAAAGGGAAAGGCTATGGCTACACCTTC	CASSKVKGKGYGYTF
NA	NA	TRBV2	TRBJ2-3	TGTGCCAGCAGCGCGACGGATACGCAGTATTTT	CASSATDTQYF
once	NA	TRBV6-5	TRBJ2-6	TGTGCCAGCAGTTACCGACAGTTCAACGTCCTGACTTTC	CASSYRQFNVLTF
NA	NA	TRBV5-1	TRBJ2-5	TGCGCCAGCAGCTTAAACCGGGGTATATCTTGGGAAGAGACCCAGTACTTC	CASSLNRGISWEETQYF
NA	TRBD1	TRBV19	TRBJ1-4	TGTGCCAGTAGCGGTCAGTGGACAGGGGGTGAAAAACTGTTTTTT	CASSGQWTGGEKLFF
NA	NA	TRBV7-8	TRBJ2-6	TGTGCCAGCGCCTTTATTTTAGGGGCCAACGTCCTGACTTTC	CASAFILGANVLTF
NA	NA	TRBV5-1	TRBJ2-6	TGCGCCAGCAGCTTGGAGGCCTCCTGGGCCAACGTCCTGACTTTC	CASSLEASWANVLTF
NA	NA	TRBV30	TRBJ2-5	TGTGCCTGGAGTGTAGGTCCGGGGGCGAGAGAGACCCAGTACTTC	CAWSVGPGARETQYF
NA	NA	TRBV19	TRBJ1-4	TGTGCCAGTAGTACCTACAGGACTGCAACTAATGAAAAACTGTTTTTT	CASSTYRTATNEKLFF